Listed below are T cell receptor beta chains from one sample, sequenced in a study of regulatory T cells in long-lasting Graves disease. One entry per CDR3 protein results from TCRdb running MiXCR on the multiplex PCR reads. There are roughly 500,000 distinct CDR3 sequences in the sample; 11% to 15% occur only once, and roughly 18% lies in the top ten. These records were also assigned to another study, of T cells in Graves' hyperthyroidism and ophthalmopathy.

The specimen was peripheral blood mononuclear cells (PBMCs), collected at new diagnosis, from a patient treated with antithyroid drugs. The receptors stem from a woman between 50 and 59 years old with Graves disease. The CDR3 runs from the conserved cysteine through the conserved F or W. Fields, in order: J gene, V gene, CDR3 length, D gene, clone size, CDR3 protein, CDR3 DNA. D genes are given only for firm matches. The size of a clone is reported for some rows only, either as once, few or many, or as a class for expanded clones.

TRBJ1-4,TRBV4-1,16,NA,NA,CASSQGGQGRFWKLFF,TGCGCCAGCAGCCAAGGGGGCCAGGGGCGTTTTTGGAAACTGTTTTTT
TRBJ2-7,TRBV3-1,15,NA,NA,CASSPSAGTTYEQYF,TGTGCCAGCAGCCCGTCGGCAGGGACCACCTACGAGCAGTACTTC
TRBJ1-2,TRBV6-7,17,TRBD1,many,CASSYSTGGCICYGYTF,TGTGCCAGCAGTTACTCGACAGGGGGCTGTATTTGCTATGGCTACACCTTC
TRBJ2-7,TRBV7-2,15,TRBD1,few,CASSFAGQGLSEQYF,TGTGCCAGCAGCTTCGCGGGACAGGGTCTCTCCGAGCAGTACTTC
TRBJ2-3,TRBV24-1,19,NA,many,CATSDTGYANGQHTDTQYF,TGTGCCACCAGTGACACAGGGTACGCCAACGGGCAGCACACAGATACGCAGTATTTT
TRBJ2-7,TRBV5-1,15,NA,many,CASSLDIDRTYEQYF,TGCGCCAGCAGCTTGGATATTGACAGAACCTACGAGCAGTACTTC
TRBJ2-7,TRBV7-6,15,TRBD2,few,CASSFSSGEGYEQYF,TGTGCCAGCAGCTTTAGTAGCGGGGAAGGCTACGAGCAGTACTTC
TRBJ2-1,TRBV28,15,TRBD2,many,CASSSTSESYNEQFF,TGTGCCAGCAGTTCGACTAGCGAATCCTACAATGAGCAGTTCTTC
TRBJ2-3,TRBV7-9,14,TRBD1,many,CASSGTVVADTQYF,TGTGCCAGCTCCGGGACAGTTGTCGCAGATACGCAGTATTTT
TRBJ2-7,TRBV28,13,NA,many,CASRVGHSYEQYF,TGTGCCAGCCGTGTGGGCCACTCCTACGAGCAGTACTTC
TRBJ1-6,TRBV18,15,NA,NA,CASSPHQGLDSPLHF,TGTGCCAGCTCACCACACCAGGGGTTGGATTCACCCCTCCACTTT
TRBJ1-5,TRBV6-1,18,TRBD1,many,CASSGPRDRTHSNQPQHF,TGTGCCAGCAGTGGACCCCGGGACAGGACCCATAGCAATCAGCCCCAGCATTTT
TRBJ2-7,TRBV20-1,13,NA,NA,CSARDPTLYEQYF,TGCAGTGCTAGAGATCCCACCCTTTACGAGCAGTACTTC
TRBJ2-7,TRBV5-1,20,TRBD2,NA,CASSLVKDIAGGPSHYEQYF,TGCGCCAGCAGCTTGGTTAAGGATATAGCGGGAGGGCCTTCTCACTACGAGCAGTACTTC
TRBJ1-6,TRBV12-3/TRBV12-4,17,NA,many,CASSPAAGLLVASPLHF,TGTGCCAGCAGTCCCGCCGCCGGGTTATTAGTTGCTTCACCCCTCCACTTT
TRBJ2-4,TRBV12-3/TRBV12-4,15,NA,NA,CASSLRWEAKNIQYF,TGTGCCAGCAGTTTACGATGGGAGGCCAAAAACATTCAGTACTTC
TRBJ2-7,TRBV5-6,16,TRBD2,many,CASSLVLAGQSYEQYF,TGTGCCAGCAGCTTGGTGCTAGCGGGCCAGTCCTACGAGCAGTACTTC
TRBJ2-1,TRBV18,15,NA,few,CASSPEDGSLHEQFF,TGTGCCAGCTCACCAGAGGACGGGAGCTTGCATGAGCAGTTCTTC
TRBJ2-1,TRBV2,14,TRBD2,many,CASSRLAGGNEQFF,TGTGCCAGCAGTCGACTAGCGGGAGGCAATGAGCAGTTCTTC
TRBJ2-2,TRBV18,17,TRBD2,few,CASPPSAGRGWTGELFF,TGTGCCAGCCCACCAAGCGCCGGGAGGGGCTGGACCGGGGAGCTGTTTTTT
TRBJ1-5,TRBV27,13,TRBD1,many,CASSGQGIQPQHF,TGTGCCAGCAGTGGACAGGGGATCCAGCCCCAGCATTTT
TRBJ1-6,TRBV3-1,15,NA,NA,CASSPGERYNSPLHF,TGTGCCAGCAGCCCAGGGGAGCGGTATAATTCACCCCTCCACTTT
TRBJ2-2,TRBV2,12,NA,many,CASSSDPGELFF,TGTGCCAGCAGTTCCGACCCCGGGGAGCTGTTTTTT
TRBJ2-3,TRBV3-1,14,TRBD2,many,CASRKTSGRDTQYF,TGTGCCAGCAGAAAGACTAGCGGGAGGGATACGCAGTATTTT
TRBJ2-1,TRBV7-3,13,NA,NA,CASSLTAAGEQFF,TGTGCCAGCAGCTTAACTGCCGCGGGTGAGCAGTTCTTC
TRBJ2-3,TRBV6-1,18,TRBD2,NA,CASSLNPRTSGSGNTQYF,TGTGCCAGCAGCCTCAACCCTCGGACTAGCGGGAGTGGTAATACGCAGTATTTT
TRBJ2-3,TRBV3-1,19,NA,many,CASSQEFPRGTGRTDTQYF,TGTGCCAGCAGCCAAGAATTCCCTCGCGGCACAGGGCGAACCGATACGCAGTATTTT
TRBJ1-1,TRBV20-1,15,NA,once,CSARDSRDGGTEAFF,TGCAGTGCTAGAGATTCCAGGGACGGGGGCACTGAAGCTTTCTTT
TRBJ2-5,TRBV11-3,15,NA,NA,CASSLGATKQETQYF,TGTGCCAGCAGCTTAGGAGCGACAAAACAAGAGACCCAGTACTTC
TRBJ2-7,TRBV18,20,TRBD2,NA,CASSPSIVERDLGIIYEQYF,TGTGCCAGCTCACCGTCGATCGTGGAGCGGGATTTAGGCATCATCTACGAGCAGTACTTC
TRBJ2-2,TRBV5-1,14,NA,NA,CASKEQEAIGELFF,TGCGCCAGCAAAGAACAGGAGGCTATCGGGGAGCTGTTTTTT
TRBJ2-5,TRBV9,13,NA,few,CASSIRVGETQYF,TGTGCCAGCAGCATCCGTGTTGGAGAGACCCAGTACTTC
TRBJ2-3,TRBV5-1,23,TRBD2,NA,CASSLVRVAGASGRAVFRDTQYF,TGCGCCAGCAGCTTGGTTCGGGTCGCAGGGGCCAGCGGGAGGGCCGTCTTTAGAGATACGCAGTATTTT
TRBJ2-3,TRBV19,14,TRBD2,few,CASSIGSGGDTQYF,TGTGCCAGTAGTATAGGGAGCGGGGGAGATACGCAGTATTTT
TRBJ2-5,TRBV11-2,12,NA,many,CASSFTMQTQYF,TGTGCCAGCAGCTTCACCATGCAGACCCAGTACTTC
TRBJ1-2,TRBV11-2,15,NA,many,CASSLGGQQTYGYTF,TGTGCCAGCAGCTTGGGGGGGCAGCAAACCTATGGCTACACCTTC
TRBJ2-1,TRBV10-3,14,TRBD1,many,CAISEWDRETEQFF,TGTGCCATCAGTGAGTGGGACAGGGAGACTGAGCAGTTCTTC
TRBJ2-1,TRBV27,16,NA,many,CASSLAAYSSYNEQFF,TGTGCCAGCAGTTTAGCGGCCTATAGCTCCTACAATGAGCAGTTCTTC
TRBJ1-2,TRBV6-2/TRBV6-3,13,NA,few,CASTDSRNYGYTF,TGTGCCAGCACCGACAGCCGTAACTATGGCTACACCTTC
TRBJ2-1,TRBV7-9,16,NA,few,CASRSVIAGTYNEQFF,TGTGCCAGCAGGTCCGTTATTGCGGGGACCTACAATGAGCAGTTCTTC